A selection of T cell receptor beta chains follows, all from one sample in a study of blood T cell repertoires in COVID-19. Clones were read by immunoSEQ multiplex PCR, and TCRdb kept only the in-frame ones, dropping some. The table has 300,000 to 450,000 clones, approximately 89% seen once. Input material: PBMCs or T cells enriched from blood (not recorded which). Receptors were obtained from a man aged 35-49 years in a cohort exposed to, infected with or recovered from COVID-19 (not recorded which). The CDR3 runs from the conserved cysteine through the conserved F or W. Fields, in order: J gene, V gene, clone size, D gene, CDR3 protein, CDR3 DNA. A D gene is named only where the DNA matches it firmly. Some rows mark clone size as missing; the rest say once, few, many or name a class of expanded clone.

>TRBJ2-7|TRBV28|NA|TRBD2
CASSSGLAGSEQYF
TGTGCCAGCAGTTCCGGACTAGCGGGATCCGAGCAGTACTTC
>TRBJ1-5|TRBV6-5|NA|NA
CATAETQQPQHF
TGTGCCACCGCCGAAACGCAGCAGCCCCAGCATTTT
>TRBJ2-7|TRBV6-1|NA|TRBD1
CASSDPGQEYEQYF
TGTGCCAGCAGTGATCCCGGACAGGAGTACGAGCAGTACTTC
>TRBJ1-3|TRBV5-8|NA|NA
CASSLRGQTVRVGGNTIYF
TGTGCCAGCAGCTTGAGAGGACAGACAGTAAGAGTGGGCGGAAACACCATATATTTT
>TRBJ2-2|TRBV25-1|once|NA
CASSGVRGSDTGELFF
TGTGCCAGCAGTGGGGTCAGGGGTTCCGACACCGGGGAGCTGTTTTTT
>TRBJ2-3|TRBV19|NA|NA
CASSPTPTADTQYF
TGTGCCAGTAGTCCGACACCGACAGCAGATACGCAGTATTTT
>TRBJ2-1|TRBV6-5|NA|TRBD2
CASRLAPGSNEQFF
TGTGCCAGCAGACTAGCGCCGGGAAGCAATGAGCAGTTCTTC
>TRBJ2-1|TRBV24-1|NA|TRBD1
CATAGGGQGDHEQFF
TGTGCCACCGCAGGTGGGGGACAGGGTGACCATGAGCAGTTCTTC
>TRBJ2-2|TRBV3-1/TRBV3-2|NA|NA
CASSQQENTGELFF
TGTGCCAGCAGCCAACAGGAGAACACCGGGGAGCTGTTTTTT
>TRBJ2-3|TRBV29-1|NA|NA
CSVDVVGGGTDTQYF
TGCAGCGTTGACGTTGTGGGCGGGGGCACAGATACGCAGTATTTT
>TRBJ2-7|TRBV5-4|NA|TRBD2
CASRRTSGSAYEQYF
TGTGCCAGCAGGAGGACTAGCGGGAGCGCCTACGAGCAGTACTTC
>TRBJ2-1|TRBV5-1|NA|NA
CASSLDSPRDEQFF
TGCGCCAGCAGCTTGGACAGCCCCCGAGATGAGCAGTTCTTC
>TRBJ1-1|TRBV7-9|NA|NA
CASSLGVRNTEAFF
TGTGCCAGCAGCTTGGGAGTAAGGAACACTGAAGCTTTCTTT
>TRBJ1-6|TRBV5-8|NA|TRBD1
CASSSTGGWASPLHF
TGTGCCAGCAGCTCCACAGGGGGCTGGGCTTCACCCCTCCACTTT